These 26 T cell receptor beta chains originate from one sample sequenced in a study of monozygotic twins with inflammatory bowel disease. Each CDR3 protein gets one entry in TCRdb, which reprocessed the 5' RACE reads and gives no DNA. The sample spans 150,000 to 200,000 distinct CDR3 sequences; the ten largest clones claim around 6.8%. The material sequenced was blood. These receptors all stem from a human donor with ulcerative colitis or Crohn's disease, or a healthy co-twin of an affected twin (not recorded which).

This chain joins TRBV12-3 or TRBV12-4 and TRBJ1-6. This CDR3 is built from 15 residues. The CDR3 spells CASSVGRSNNSPLHF.

CDR3 sequence reads: CSAPLASGANVLTF. This chain connects TRBV20-1 to TRBJ2-6; the TRBD2 assignment by TCRdb is unverifiable without DNA. CDR3 length: 14 amino acids. Germline V gives CDR1 DFQATT, CDR2 SNEGSKA (reference sequence).

V is TRBV5-1 and J is TRBJ2-2. In germline, CDR1 is SGHRS, CDR2 YFSETQ. CDR3 length: 15 residues. The CDR3 sequence: CASSLRTGNTGELFF.

The chain uses TRBV5-1 and TRBJ2-2; TCRdb names TRBD2, which stays unverified in the absence of DNA. Germline V gene lookup returns CDR1 SGHRS and CDR2 YFSETQ. This CDR3 spans 16 amino acids. CDR3 sequence reads: CASSLARVSNTGELFF.

V and J are TRBV13 and TRBJ1-4; TCRdb designates TRBD1, a call that cannot be tested without DNA. The length of the CDR3 is 15 residues. Germline V gene sequence: CDR1 PRHDT, CDR2 FYEKMQ (reference sequence). CDR3: CASSSQGSGTGKLFF. Full variable domain (missing parts from reference TRBV13 and TRBJ1-4): AAGVIQSPRHLIKEKRETATLKCYPIPRHDTVYWYQQGPGQDPQFLISFYEKMQSDKGSIPDRFSAQQFSDYHSELNMSSLELGDSALYFCASSSQGSGTGKLFFGSGTQLSVL.

The chain links TRBV10-3 to TRBJ1-3. The CDR3 is made up of 13 amino acids. CDR1 and CDR2 from the germline V gene are ENHRY and SYGVKD. This chain's CDR3 is CAMWDSSGNTIYF.

V and J are TRBV7-2 and TRBJ2-1; the TCRdb D gene call, TRBD2, has no DNA to confirm it. Germline CDR1 reads SGHTA; CDR2 reads FQGNSA. This CDR3 spans 15 amino acids. This chain's CDR3 is CASNRGLRSYNEQFF.

This chain links TRBV20-1 with TRBJ2-1; TCRdb's D gene call, TRBD1, goes unchecked for lack of DNA. CDR3 length equals 15 residues. The germline V gene encodes CDR1 DFQATT and CDR2 SNEGSKA (reference sequence). The CDR3 protein is CSARKGESSYNEQFF.

V is TRBV12-3 or TRBV12-4 and J is TRBJ2-3. This CDR3 contains 12 residues. CDR3 amino acids: CASSPRLGPQYF.

The chain recombines TRBV12-3 or TRBV12-4 with TRBJ2-1; TCRdb's D call, TRBD2, is unchecked because there is no DNA. CDR3 size: 13 residues. CDR3 protein: CASTPSGVHEQFF.

The chain is built from TRBV12-3 or TRBV12-4 and TRBJ1-6; the D call of TRBD1 rests on TCRdb alone, since no DNA is present to check it. The CDR3 spans 14 residues. CDR3 residues: CASTPGQGNSPLHF.

The chain joins TRBV7-2 to TRBJ2-7; the TCRdb call, TRBD1, lacks DNA for checking. The CDR3 is 15 amino acids. The germline V gene has CDR1 SGHTA and CDR2 FQGNSA. The CDR3 loop reads CASSLNSDTGYEQYF. Full variable domain (outside the CDR3, taken from reference TRBV7-2 and TRBJ2-7): GAGVSQSPSNKVTEKGKDVELRCDPISGHTALYWYRQSLGQGLEFLIYFQGNSAPDKSGLPSDRFSAERTGGSVSTLTIQRTQQEDSAVYLCASSLNSDTGYEQYFGPGTRLTVT.

This chain joins TRBV4-3 and TRBJ2-3. The CDR3 length is 16 residues. CDR1 LGHNA and CDR2 YSLEER come from the germline V gene. The CDR3 reads CASSHHHEAIADTQYF.

CDR3 amino acids: CASSHGINYGYTF. The chain has TRBV11-2 and TRBJ1-2. Germline loops: CDR1 SGHAT, CDR2 FQNNGV. This CDR3 has 13 amino acids.

The chain recombines TRBV5-1 with TRBJ1-1. The germline V gene has CDR1 SGHRS and CDR2 YFSETQ. This CDR3 has 15 amino acids. The CDR3 sequence: CASSAYGSANTEAFF.

CDR3 region: CASSGTVNEQFF. The chain carries TRBV5-1 and TRBJ2-1; TCRdb calls TRBD1, which cannot be checked without DNA. Germline CDR1 and CDR2: SGHRS and YFSETQ. The CDR3 consists of 12 residues.

The chain combines TRBV4-2 with TRBJ1-4; TCRdb gives TRBD1 as the D gene, but with no DNA this cannot be confirmed. The CDR3 spans 14 residues. Germline V gene lookup returns CDR1 LGHNA and CDR2 YNFKEQ. The CDR3 loop reads CASSQGRAVEKLFF.

The rearrangement joins TRBV6-2 or TRBV6-3 to TRBJ1-5; as DNA is missing, the TRBD1 call by TCRdb cannot be tested. This CDR3 is built from 16 residues. CDR1 is MNHEY, CDR2 SVGEGT, per germline. This CDR3 reads CASSLRRPGVGQPQHF.

The V and J genes are TRBV7-6 and TRBJ2-2; TCRdb reports TRBD1, a call that lacks DNA to check it against. The CDR3 is 14 amino acids. Germline V lookup: CDR1 SGHVS, CDR2 FNYEAQ. The CDR3 protein is CASSLTPRTGELFF.

V and J are TRBV12-2 and TRBJ2-1; TCRdb proposes TRBD2, but this gene call is untestable without DNA. TRBV12-2 is a pseudogene locus. The CDR3 loop spans 17 amino acids. The CDR3 sequence is CASRLIRDWRSSYEQFF.

The genes are TRBV24-1 and TRBJ2-1; lacking DNA, the TRBD2 call made by TCRdb goes unchecked. The length of the CDR3 is 16 residues. CDR1 and CDR2 from the germline V gene are KGHDR and SFDVKD. The CDR3 reads CATSEHGLGGYNEQFF.

The chain joins TRBV12-3 or TRBV12-4 to TRBJ1-5; TCRdb's D call of TRBD1 is untestable without DNA. The CDR3 sequence is 16 residues long. CDR3 sequence: CASSHDNRGRNQPQHF.

V usage is TRBV11-2 and J usage is TRBJ2-7; the D gene TCRdb calls, TRBD1, cannot be checked with no DNA. CDR1 and CDR2 from the germline V gene are SGHAT and FQNNGV. The CDR3 is 14 amino acids. This CDR3 reads CASSSRVSLNEQYF.

The chain is built from TRBV7-2 and TRBJ2-3; TCRdb's D call of TRBD1 is untestable without DNA. Germline V lookup: CDR1 SGHTA, CDR2 FQGNSA. The CDR3 sequence is 13 residues long. The CDR3 is CASSSLGADTQYF.

The J gene is TRBJ2-7, the V gene TRBV20-1; TCRdb designates TRBD2, a call that cannot be tested without DNA. There are 14 residues in the CDR3. Germline-derived CDR1 and CDR2 are DFQATT and SNEGSKA (reference sequence). CDR3 protein: CSASEDPGSYEQYF.

The V gene is TRBV5-5, the J gene TRBJ2-7. CDR3 length equals 12 residues. CDR1 and CDR2 from the germline V gene are SGHKS and YYEKEE (reference sequence). CDR3 loop: CASSLQYYEQYF.